A selection of T cell receptor beta chains follows, all from one sample in a study of shared T cell receptors in the human thymus. Sequenced by immunoSEQ multiplex PCR; TCRdb stores in-frame clones only, minus some. Of 500,000 to 850,000 clones detected, over 75% appear once; the ten largest clones hold 0.009% to 0.0095%. The data also belong to a second study, concerning human thymus T cells.

The specimen sequenced was thymocytes. These receptors all stem from a boy under two years old with a congenital heart defect. Both conserved end residues are part of each CDR3. Each record gives: V gene, J gene, clone size, D gene, CDR3 protein, CDR3 DNA. A D gene is named only where the DNA matches it firmly. Only some rows state a clone size, as once, few, many or a class for expanded clones.

>TRBV28|TRBJ2-3|NA|TRBD1
CASSPTRQGATDTQYF
TGTGCCAGCAGTCCAACCCGACAGGGGGCTACAGATACGCAGTATTTT
>TRBV5-1|TRBJ2-3|NA|TRBD1
CASSRQDRREVDTQYF
TGCGCCAGCAGCCGGCAGGACAGGAGAGAGGTAGATACGCAGTATTTT
>TRBV4-3|TRBJ2-5|NA|NA
CASSQDPGGEETQYF
TGCGCCAGCAGCCAAGATCCAGGAGGTGAGGAGACCCAGTACTTC
>TRBV9|TRBJ1-2|NA|TRBD1
CASSSRQGGYGYTF
TGTGCCAGCAGCTCCCGACAGGGGGGATATGGCTACACCTTC
>TRBV4-3|TRBJ2-1|NA|NA
CASSQGRQSYNEQFF
TGCGCCAGCAGCCAAGGTCGACAGAGTTACAATGAGCAGTTCTTC
>TRBV19|TRBJ1-1|NA|NA
CASSTKTANTEAFF
TGTGCCAGTAGTACTAAAACAGCTAACACTGAAGCTTTCTTT
>TRBV28|TRBJ2-3|NA|NA
CASSFEGLLGTDTQYF
TGTGCCAGCAGTTTTGAGGGCCTGTTGGGCACAGATACGCAGTATTTT
>TRBV6-5|TRBJ1-5|NA|NA
CASSPVEGSNQPQHF
TGTGCCAGCAGTCCGGTAGAGGGAAGCAATCAGCCCCAGCATTTT
>TRBV15|TRBJ1-5|NA|TRBD1
CATSRAKLRDSSNQPQHF
TGTGCCACCAGCAGGGCGAAGCTCCGGGACAGCAGCAATCAGCCCCAGCATTTT
>TRBV9|TRBJ2-6|NA|TRBD1
CASSVEAYQLDRGYRSGANVLTF
TGTGCCAGCAGCGTAGAAGCATACCAACTGGACAGGGGCTATCGCTCTGGGGCCAACGTCCTGACTTTC
>TRBV25-1|TRBJ1-6|NA|TRBD1
CASSIRTGNPLHF
TGTGCCAGCAGTATCCGGACAGGGAACCCCCTCCACTTT
>TRBV9|TRBJ2-3|NA|TRBD2
CASSPRAGESTDTQYF
TGTGCCAGCAGCCCGAGAGCGGGGGAAAGCACAGATACGCAGTATTTT
>TRBV30|TRBJ1-2|NA|NA
CAWSVSPNYGYTF
TGTGCCTGGAGTGTTAGCCCAAACTATGGCTACACCTTC
>TRBV4-1|TRBJ1-1|NA|NA
CASSPPAVGSNTEAFF
TGCGCCAGCAGCCCCCCTGCGGTGGGTTCGAACACTGAAGCTTTCTTT
>TRBV15|TRBJ1-4|once|TRBD1
CATSRAAGGYSTRADEKLFF
TGTGCCACCAGCAGAGCGGCAGGGGGATACTCAACTAGGGCGGATGAAAAACTGTTTTTT
>TRBV30|TRBJ1-2|NA|TRBD1
CAWSWTGGGYGYTF
TGTGCCTGGAGCTGGACAGGGGGAGGCTATGGCTACACCTTC
>TRBV18|TRBJ2-7|few|NA
CASSPGRDTSYEQYF
TGTGCCAGCTCGCCCGGTCGGGACACCTCCTACGAGCAGTACTTC
>TRBV27|TRBJ2-4|NA|NA
CATQGGQNIQYF
TGTGCCACCCAGGGGGGTCAAAACATTCAGTACTTC
>TRBV2|TRBJ2-6|NA|NA
CASSPTNRSVTGANVLTF
TGTGCCAGCAGTCCTACTAACCGTAGCGTTACTGGGGCCAACGTCCTGACTTTC
>TRBV7-2|TRBJ1-2|NA|NA
CASSLGSPIYGYTF
TGTGCCAGCAGCTTAGGGAGCCCGATCTATGGCTACACCTTC
>TRBV7-2|TRBJ2-1|NA|NA
CASSSSGEYDNEQFF
TGTGCCAGCAGCTCCTCGGGGGAATACGACAATGAGCAGTTCTTC
>TRBV9|TRBJ1-4|NA|TRBD1
CASSVGDRGDEKLFF
TGTGCCAGCAGCGTAGGGGACAGAGGGGATGAAAAACTGTTTTTT
>TRBV6-1|TRBJ1-5|NA|TRBD1
CASISDRESNQPQHF
TGTGCCAGCATTTCGGACAGGGAGAGCAATCAGCCCCAGCATTTT
>TRBV19|TRBJ2-5|NA|TRBD2
CASSISREGRETQYF
TGTGCCAGTAGTATTTCGCGGGAGGGCCGGGAGACCCAGTACTTC
>TRBV2|TRBJ2-3|NA|TRBD1
CASRRQGNTDTQYF
TGTGCCAGCAGGCGACAGGGCAACACAGATACGCAGTATTTT
>TRBV7-9|TRBJ1-1|NA|NA
CASSSPGGSEAFF
TGTGCCAGCAGCTCCCCTGGGGGGTCTGAAGCTTTCTTT
>TRBV5-4|TRBJ1-1|NA|NA
CASSLDCGGEAFF
TGTGCCAGCAGCTTGGATTGCGGGGGGGAAGCTTTCTTT
>TRBV21-1|TRBJ1-5|NA|NA
CASNPPQETGDQPQHF
TGTGCCAGCAACCCACCCCAAGAGACAGGGGACCAGCCCCAGCATTTT
>TRBV9|TRBJ2-7|NA|TRBD1
CASSPSRDRVYEQYF
TGTGCCAGCAGCCCATCCAGAGACAGGGTCTACGAGCAGTACTTC